This paragraph covers one T cell receptor (beta chain) sequence. The antigen is unknown. The isolated RNA, all of it, was reverse transcribed, so expressed TCRB transcripts were what got sequenced. The repertoire was sequenced with immunoSEQ multiplex PCR; TCRdb's copy has only in-frame clones and lacks some. The sample gives roughly 730,000 clones, over 10% of which show up once; less than 0.025% is in the top ten. The sample is drawn from a study of beta chain features in type 1 diabetes. Points from the study as a whole: Shortening of TCRB CDR3s, moderate but significant, appeared in all four CD4+ subsets of Type 1 diabetes patients. Naive, central memory and Treg TCRB repertoires seemed to resemble each other more closely in patients than they did in healthy donors. Type 1 diabetes patients showed fewer insertions and more deletions at VDJ junctions. Researchers could not determine here whether HLA type influences TCRB rearrangement. For patients and controls alike, PCR might favor shorter templates to the same degree.

This CDR3 spans 15 amino acids. The ends were cut back, 0 bases at V and 6 bases at J, with 13 bases in the middle. Germline assignment: CDR1 SNHLY and CDR2 FYNNEI. Sequencing was done on a sample of naive CD4+ T cells from blood. V usage is TRBV2 and J usage is TRBJ2-3, with a weak D call TRBD2 (5 bases). This TCR came from a man in his late teens or twenties with type 1 diabetes. The CDR3 DNA sequence: TGTGCCAGCAGTGAAGCTGCCGGGAAGTGGGATACGCAGTATTTT. It translates to CASSEAAGKWDTQYF.